This entry lists 10 T cell receptor beta chains sequenced from one sample in a study of beta chain features in type 1 diabetes. Study observations and caveats: All four CD4+ subsets of Type 1 diabetes patients contained TCRB CDR3s that were moderately but significantly shorter.

Antigen specificity for these receptors is unknown. Expressed TCRB transcripts were sequenced because the entire RNA isolate underwent reverse transcription. The protocol was immunoSEQ multiplex PCR, while the TCRdb copy is restricted to in-frame clones and leaves out a portion. There are around 250,000 clones in the sample; approximately 13% occur only once, and almost 0.02% lies in the top ten. Material for sequencing was naive CD4+ T cells from blood. These receptors all come from a man aged 30-40 years with type 1 diabetes.

This clone has just a few counts. The gene calls are TRBV4-1 and TRBJ1-1, with D possibly TRBD1 on 6 matching bases. V was cut by 4 bases and J by 0 bases, with 9 bases left in between. The germline CDR1 and CDR2 sequences are MGHRA and YSYEKL. The CDR3 length is 14 residues. The CDR3 nucleotides read TGCGCCAGCAGCCTTGACAGGATGAACACTGAAGCTTTCTTT. Translation: CASSLDRMNTEAFF.

The genes are TRBV9 and TRBJ1-4; 7 positions match TRBD1. This CDR3 is 16 amino acids long. V gave up 2 bases and J gave up 0 bases; unmatched junction bases: 4. CDR1 and CDR2 (germline): SGDLS, YYNGEE. DNA for the CDR3: TGTGCCAGCAGCGTGGGACAGACTTCAACTAATGAAAAACTGTTTTTT. This gives the protein CASSVGQTSTNEKLFF.

This clone was seen a few times. The chain joins TRBV5-1 to TRBJ1-2; D is unclear. Trimming removed 4 bases at V and 4 bases at J, with 14 bases between. The CDR3 has 14 residues. In germline, CDR1 is SGHRS, CDR2 YFSETQ. CDR3 in DNA: TGCGCCAGCAGCATTGGAACAGCTTCCTATGGCTACACCTTC. Its protein product is CASSIGTASYGYTF.

The V gene is TRBV11-2, the J gene TRBJ2-4; tentative D call: TRBD2 (6 bases). This CDR3 has 16 residues. Trimming shortened V by 1 base and J by 5 bases, and 15 bases separated the two germline ends. Germline lookup yields CDR1 SGHAT and CDR2 FQNNGV. The chain's CDR3 is CASSLVIGGEQNIQYF. The CDR3 DNA reads as TGTGCCAGCAGCTTAGTAATAGGCGGGGAGCAAAACATTCAGTACTTC.

The chain joins TRBV7-9 to TRBJ2-5; no clear D gene. V was pared by 5 bases and J by 1 base, with 8 bases between. The V gene's germline CDR1 is SEHNR and CDR2 FQNEAQ (reference sequence). The CDR3 has 13 residues. The CDR3 sequence is CASSLSPQETQYF. The CDR3 nucleotides are TGTGCCAGCAGCCTATCCCCCCAAGAGACCCAGTACTTC. Variable domain in full (rest from reference TRBV7-9 and TRBJ2-5): DTGVSQNPRHKITKRGQNVTFRCDPISEHNRLYWYRQTLGQGPEFLTYFQNEAQLEKSRLLSDRFSAERPKGSFSTLEIQRTEQGDSAMYLCASSLSPQETQYFGPGTRLLVL.

This clone has only a few counts. CDR3 protein: CAWRQGADTQYF. In nucleotides, the CDR3 is TGTGCCTGGAGGCAGGGGGCGGATACGCAGTATTTT. The gene calls are TRBV30 and TRBJ2-3, with TRBD1 matching over 8 bases. With V trimmed by 3 bases and J by 6 bases, 2 bases remained unmatched. This CDR3 comprises 12 residues. From germline, CDR1 is GTSNPN and CDR2 SVGIG (reference sequence).

The chain carries TRBV28 and TRBJ1-5; tentative D call: TRBD1 (5 bases). This CDR3 is built from 12 residues. Germline assignment: CDR1 MDHEN and CDR2 SYDVKM. V lost 3 bases, J lost 6 bases, and 6 bases lay in between. Written as DNA, the CDR3 is TGTGCCAGCAGTTTGGGGGGTCAGCCCCAGCATTTT. This codes for CASSLGGQPQHF.

The DNA of the CDR3 is TGTGCCAGCAGGGGCCTAATGGACACCGGGGAGCTGTTTTTT. It translates to CASRGLMDTGELFF. The chain couples TRBV6-1 to TRBJ2-2, with D unclear. CDR1 is MNHNS, CDR2 SASEGT, per germline. The CDR3 loop spans 14 amino acids. Trimming took 6 bases from V and 3 from J, leaving 11 bases between them.

In this sample, this clone turned up once. The chain employs TRBV15 and TRBJ2-7; 7 positions match TRBD1. Trimming took 1 base from V and 4 from J; bases not matched to a gene: 4. This CDR3 comprises 14 residues. Per the germline V gene, CDR1 is LNHNV and CDR2 is YYDKDF (reference sequence). Here the CDR3 reads CATSRGQGDYEQYF. CDR3 nucleotide sequence: TGTGCCACCAGCAGAGGGCAGGGGGATTACGAGCAGTACTTC.

This chain connects TRBV10-2 to TRBJ1-3; D perhaps matches TRBD1 (5 bases). V lost 3 bases, J lost 1 base, and 7 bases lay in between. The CDR3 length is 14 residues. The germline V gene encodes CDR1 WSHSY and CDR2 SAAADI. CDR3 sequence reads: CASSESGSGNTIYF. The CDR3 DNA reads TGCGCCAGCAGTGAATCAGGGTCTGGAAACACCATATATTTT.